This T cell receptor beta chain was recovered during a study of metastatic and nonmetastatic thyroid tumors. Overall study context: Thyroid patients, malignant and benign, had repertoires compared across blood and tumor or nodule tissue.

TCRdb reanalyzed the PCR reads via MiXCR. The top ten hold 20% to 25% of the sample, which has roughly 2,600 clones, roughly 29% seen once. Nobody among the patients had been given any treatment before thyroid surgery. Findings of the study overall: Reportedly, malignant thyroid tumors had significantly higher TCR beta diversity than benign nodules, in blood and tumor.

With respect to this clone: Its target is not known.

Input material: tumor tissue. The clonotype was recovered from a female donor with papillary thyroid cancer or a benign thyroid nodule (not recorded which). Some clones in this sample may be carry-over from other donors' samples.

CDR3 sequence (DNA): TGTGCCAGTAGTATAGCCAGCGGGGGGGCCGGAGTCTACAATGAGCAGTTCTTC. Protein: CASSIASGGAGVYNEQFF. The chain uses TRBV19 and TRBJ2-1; TRBD2 matches at 10 bases. In germline, CDR1 is LNHDA, CDR2 SQIVND (reference sequence). The CDR3 is 18 residues long. J was trimmed by 3 bases and V by 1 base; bases with no gene match: 9. The full variable domain, its missing parts supplied by reference TRBV19 and TRBJ2-1, is DGGITQSPKYLFRKEGQNVTLSCEQNLNHDAMYWYRQDPGQGLRLIYYSQIVNDFQKGDIAEGYSVSREKKESFPLTVTSAQKNPTAFYLCASSIASGGAGVYNEQFFGPGTRLTVL.